The rows below give T cell receptor beta chains drawn from one sample of a study of blood T cell repertoires in COVID-19. Here immunoSEQ multiplex PCR was the method, and the copy in TCRdb shows in-frame clones only, minus some. The sample has approximately 290,000 clones; 91% are singletons. Sample: peripheral blood. The receptors stem from a woman younger than 45 with COVID-19, enrolled during active disease. CDR3s include the opening cysteine and the closing phenylalanine or tryptophan. D genes are given only for firm matches. Expanded clones are given a class, and other clones once, few, many or no size at all.

size | J | D | V | DNA | CDR3
NA | TRBJ1-4 | TRBD1 | TRBV2 | TGTGCCAGCAACGGGCCAAAACAGGGGACTAATGAAAAACTGTTTTTT | CASNGPKQGTNEKLFF
once | TRBJ1-2 | NA | TRBV10-3 | TGTGCCATCAGTAGTCAGGGTGACTATGGCTACACCTTC | CAISSQGDYGYTF
few | TRBJ2-3 | NA | TRBV2 | TGTGCCAGCAGCTCTCAGTTTGGCGATACGCAGTATTTT | CASSSQFGDTQYF
NA | TRBJ1-3 | NA | TRBV2 | TGTGCCAGCACCATACATGGAAACACCATATATTTT | CASTIHGNTIYF
NA | TRBJ1-5 | TRBD1 | TRBV28 | TGTGCCAGCAGTCCCCCTCCCGGACAGGGAGGCAATCAGCCCCAGCATTTT | CASSPPPGQGGNQPQHF
NA | TRBJ1-1 | NA | TRBV14 | TGTGCCAGCAGCCAATTTCGGAGCACTGAAGCTTTCTTT | CASSQFRSTEAFF
NA | TRBJ2-3 | NA | TRBV7-9 | TGTGCCAGCAGCCGTTCGGGGGATACGCAGTATTTT | CASSRSGDTQYF
NA | TRBJ1-5 | NA | TRBV5-8 | TGTGCCAGCAGCTTGAATCGGGGTTATCCCCAGCATTTT | CASSLNRGYPQHF
NA | TRBJ2-6 | NA | TRBV9 | TGTGCCAGCAGCGTACACAGGGCTGGGGCCAACGTCCTGACTTTC | CASSVHRAGANVLTF
NA | TRBJ2-1 | NA | TRBV28 | TGTGCCAGCAGTTTAATGTTAGGGGACAAAGCGGATGAGCAGTTCTTC | CASSLMLGDKADEQFF
NA | TRBJ2-7 | NA | TRBV10-2 | TGCGCCAGCAGTGAGTCGGGGGGAGTGCACGAGCAGTACTTC | CASSESGGVHEQYF
NA | TRBJ1-2 | NA | TRBV6-4 | TGTGCCAGCAGTGAAGTGGCGCAGGGTGGTGGCTACACCTTC | CASSEVAQGGGYTF
NA | TRBJ2-5 | TRBD2 | TRBV7-9 | TGTGCCAGCAGCTCCGGACTAGCTCAAGAGACCCAGTACTTC | CASSSGLAQETQYF
NA | TRBJ2-2 | NA | TRBV3-1/TRBV3-2 | TGTGCCAGCAGCCAAGTGTCTGGGGAGCTGTTTTTT | CASSQVSGELFF
NA | TRBJ1-2 | NA | TRBV29-1 | TGCAGCGTCGAGCGAGGTGCCCGCGGCTACACCTTC | CSVERGARGYTF